In its sample, the clone carrying this T cell receptor beta chain was seen once. Its specificity is not known. The sample originates from a study of OX40 agonist ivuxolimab in advanced cancers. Looking at the study overall: Treatment of patients was with ivuxolimab, an agonistic anti-OX40 (CD134) antibody. Study-level results: CD8+ T cells showed, on average, more clonal expansion than CD4+ cells. Both CD4+ and CD8+ T cell populations in blood had undergone clonal expansion by week 6 at 0.1 to 3.0 mg/kg. Not determined was the antigen specificity of the expanded peripheral T cells.

The CDR3 sequence is 17 residues long. Between the trimmed V and J ends, which lost 5 bases and 6 bases, there was a span of 22 bases. The V gene's germline CDR1 is MNHEY and CDR2 SMNVEV (reference sequence). Data came from immunoSEQ multiplex PCR; TCRdb stores just in-frame clones and leaves some out. The sample carries about 89,000 clones, roughly 93% recorded once. This clonotype was sampled from an adult with an advanced solid tumor such as melanoma, head and neck, liver or kidney cancer. This material consisted of CD4+ or CD8+ T cells sorted from blood, taken in a trial of the OX40 agonist ivuxolimab. This chain links TRBV27 with TRBJ2-2; D is possibly TRBD2 (6 bases). The chain's CDR3 is CASSPDHRTTYSGELFF. CDR3 nucleotides: TGTGCCAGCAGTCCAGACCACCGGACTACCTACTCCGGGGAGCTGTTTTTT.